The 8 T cell receptor beta chains in this list originate from one sample, sequenced in a study of post-analysis software for immune sequencing data. These receptors have no identified antigens. Study-level findings and limits: Patients carried roughly 5 TRBV segments more frequently than controls did, and TRBV5-6, TRBV5-1 and TRBV20-1 were among them.

TCR beta cDNA libraries had unique molecular identifiers. In TCRdb, the PCR reads were re-called with MiXCR into one record per CDR3 protein. This sample carries fewer than 550,000 distinct CDR3 sequences, less than 40% of them seen once, and the ten largest clones take 4.5% to 7.5%. What was sequenced was blood. These receptors originate from a girl aged 2-17 years with multiple sclerosis.

The J gene is TRBJ2-1, the V gene TRBV5-1; the D gene is possibly TRBD2 (6 bases). The V gene's germline CDR1 is SGHRS and CDR2 YFSETQ. V lost 0 bases, J lost 7 bases, and 14 bases lay in between. This CDR3 has 15 residues. The DNA for the CDR3 is TGCGCCAGCAGCTTGGTAGGAGGGGAGTTGAATGAGCAGTTCTTC. This translates into CASSLVGGELNEQFF.

V and J are TRBV20-1 and TRBJ2-3; 11 bases match TRBD2. CDR3 length equals 14 residues. Germline V gives CDR1 DFQATT, CDR2 SNEGSKA (reference sequence). V was clipped by 6 bases and J by 4 bases; unmatched bases: 6. CDR3 in DNA: TGCAGTGCCTTAGCGGGGGGGCCGTCAGATACGCAGTATTTT. Translation gives CSALAGGPSDTQYF.

This clonotype was seen more than once but under ten times. The J gene is TRBJ2-3, the V gene TRBV10-3, with D perhaps TRBD1 (6 bases). Germline-derived CDR1 and CDR2 are ENHRY and SYGVKD. With 2 bases removed from V and 0 bases from J, the gap between germline ends came to 9 bases. The length of the CDR3 is 15 residues. Here the CDR3 reads CAISEGQSSTDTQYF. The DNA for the CDR3 is TGTGCCATCAGTGAGGGACAGTCTAGCACAGATACGCAGTATTTT.

This clonotype was recorded a few times. The chain employs TRBV21-1 and TRBJ2-3. TRBV21-1 is termed a pseudogene. CDR3 length: 16 residues. The CDR3, as DNA: TGTGCCAGCAGCAAAGTCAAACAAGAGGCGACAGATACGCAGTATTTT. Its translation: CASSKVKQEATDTQYF.

This clonotype was detected only a few times. J is TRBJ2-7 and V is TRBV20-1, with 7 bases that match TRBD2. This CDR3 is built from 14 residues. Per germline, CDR1 DFQATT and CDR2 SNEGSKA (reference sequence). V was clipped by 5 bases and J by 4 bases; unmatched bases: 11. The CDR3 coding sequence is TGCAGTGCTTTTAGGACTAGGGCCCAGTACGAGCAGTACTTC. It encodes CSAFRTRAQYEQYF.

This rearrangement joins TRBV7-8 to TRBJ2-7; 7 bases align to TRBD2. Germline CDR1 is SGHVS and CDR2 is FQNEAQ. J gave up 4 bases and V 0 bases, and 6 bases lay outside the gene matches. The CDR3 spans 15 residues. The CDR3 DNA reads TGTGCCAGCAGCTTAGCGAGCGAGCGGGGATACGAGCAGTACTTC. It encodes CASSLASERGYEQYF.

This clonotype was counted between two and nine times. The rearrangement joins TRBV13 to TRBJ2-7; the D is unclear. Germline CDR1 and CDR2: PRHDT and FYEKMQ (reference sequence). With 4 bases removed from V and 2 bases from J, the gap between germline ends came to 9 bases. CDR3 length equals 13 residues. CDR3 region: CASSSLMTYEQYF. The CDR3 DNA follows: TGTGCCAGCAGCTCCCTTATGACCTACGAGCAGTACTTC.

The chain is built from TRBV15 and TRBJ2-4, with D unclear. The germline V gene has CDR1 LNHNV and CDR2 YYDKDF (reference sequence). V lost 0 bases and J lost 0, with 21 bases in between. This CDR3 is 20 amino acids long. Here the CDR3 DNA reads TGTGCCACCAGCAGAGAGATGGCAGAGCTTGTTCGATTAGCCAAAAACATTCAGTACTTC. Translated, it gives CATSREMAELVRLAKNIQYF.